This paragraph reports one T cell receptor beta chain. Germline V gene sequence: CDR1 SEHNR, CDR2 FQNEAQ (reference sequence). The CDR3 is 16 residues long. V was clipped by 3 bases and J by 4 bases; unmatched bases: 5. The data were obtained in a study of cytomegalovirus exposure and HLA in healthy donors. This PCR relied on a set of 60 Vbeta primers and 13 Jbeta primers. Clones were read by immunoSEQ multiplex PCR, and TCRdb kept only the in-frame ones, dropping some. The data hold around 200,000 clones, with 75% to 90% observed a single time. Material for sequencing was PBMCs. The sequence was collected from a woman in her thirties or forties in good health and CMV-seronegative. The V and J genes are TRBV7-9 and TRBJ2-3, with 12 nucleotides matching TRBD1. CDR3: CASSFGDRGLADTQYF. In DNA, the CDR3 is TGTGCCAGCAGCTTTGGGGACAGGGGGCTAGCAGATACGCAGTATTTT.